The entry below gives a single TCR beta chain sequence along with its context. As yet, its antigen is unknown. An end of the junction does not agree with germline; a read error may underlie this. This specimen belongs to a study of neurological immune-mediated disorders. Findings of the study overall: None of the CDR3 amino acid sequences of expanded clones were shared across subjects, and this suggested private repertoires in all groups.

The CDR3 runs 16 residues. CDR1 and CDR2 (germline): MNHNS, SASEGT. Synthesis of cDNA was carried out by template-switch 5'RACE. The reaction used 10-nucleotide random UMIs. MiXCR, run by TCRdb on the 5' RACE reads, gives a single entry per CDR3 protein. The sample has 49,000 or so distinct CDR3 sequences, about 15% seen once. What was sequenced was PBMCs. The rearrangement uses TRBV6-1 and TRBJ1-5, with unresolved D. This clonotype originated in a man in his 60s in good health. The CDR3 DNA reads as TGTGTCAGCAGCGACACTAACAGTTATATCAATCAGCCCCAGCATTTT. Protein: CVSSDTNSYINQPQHF.